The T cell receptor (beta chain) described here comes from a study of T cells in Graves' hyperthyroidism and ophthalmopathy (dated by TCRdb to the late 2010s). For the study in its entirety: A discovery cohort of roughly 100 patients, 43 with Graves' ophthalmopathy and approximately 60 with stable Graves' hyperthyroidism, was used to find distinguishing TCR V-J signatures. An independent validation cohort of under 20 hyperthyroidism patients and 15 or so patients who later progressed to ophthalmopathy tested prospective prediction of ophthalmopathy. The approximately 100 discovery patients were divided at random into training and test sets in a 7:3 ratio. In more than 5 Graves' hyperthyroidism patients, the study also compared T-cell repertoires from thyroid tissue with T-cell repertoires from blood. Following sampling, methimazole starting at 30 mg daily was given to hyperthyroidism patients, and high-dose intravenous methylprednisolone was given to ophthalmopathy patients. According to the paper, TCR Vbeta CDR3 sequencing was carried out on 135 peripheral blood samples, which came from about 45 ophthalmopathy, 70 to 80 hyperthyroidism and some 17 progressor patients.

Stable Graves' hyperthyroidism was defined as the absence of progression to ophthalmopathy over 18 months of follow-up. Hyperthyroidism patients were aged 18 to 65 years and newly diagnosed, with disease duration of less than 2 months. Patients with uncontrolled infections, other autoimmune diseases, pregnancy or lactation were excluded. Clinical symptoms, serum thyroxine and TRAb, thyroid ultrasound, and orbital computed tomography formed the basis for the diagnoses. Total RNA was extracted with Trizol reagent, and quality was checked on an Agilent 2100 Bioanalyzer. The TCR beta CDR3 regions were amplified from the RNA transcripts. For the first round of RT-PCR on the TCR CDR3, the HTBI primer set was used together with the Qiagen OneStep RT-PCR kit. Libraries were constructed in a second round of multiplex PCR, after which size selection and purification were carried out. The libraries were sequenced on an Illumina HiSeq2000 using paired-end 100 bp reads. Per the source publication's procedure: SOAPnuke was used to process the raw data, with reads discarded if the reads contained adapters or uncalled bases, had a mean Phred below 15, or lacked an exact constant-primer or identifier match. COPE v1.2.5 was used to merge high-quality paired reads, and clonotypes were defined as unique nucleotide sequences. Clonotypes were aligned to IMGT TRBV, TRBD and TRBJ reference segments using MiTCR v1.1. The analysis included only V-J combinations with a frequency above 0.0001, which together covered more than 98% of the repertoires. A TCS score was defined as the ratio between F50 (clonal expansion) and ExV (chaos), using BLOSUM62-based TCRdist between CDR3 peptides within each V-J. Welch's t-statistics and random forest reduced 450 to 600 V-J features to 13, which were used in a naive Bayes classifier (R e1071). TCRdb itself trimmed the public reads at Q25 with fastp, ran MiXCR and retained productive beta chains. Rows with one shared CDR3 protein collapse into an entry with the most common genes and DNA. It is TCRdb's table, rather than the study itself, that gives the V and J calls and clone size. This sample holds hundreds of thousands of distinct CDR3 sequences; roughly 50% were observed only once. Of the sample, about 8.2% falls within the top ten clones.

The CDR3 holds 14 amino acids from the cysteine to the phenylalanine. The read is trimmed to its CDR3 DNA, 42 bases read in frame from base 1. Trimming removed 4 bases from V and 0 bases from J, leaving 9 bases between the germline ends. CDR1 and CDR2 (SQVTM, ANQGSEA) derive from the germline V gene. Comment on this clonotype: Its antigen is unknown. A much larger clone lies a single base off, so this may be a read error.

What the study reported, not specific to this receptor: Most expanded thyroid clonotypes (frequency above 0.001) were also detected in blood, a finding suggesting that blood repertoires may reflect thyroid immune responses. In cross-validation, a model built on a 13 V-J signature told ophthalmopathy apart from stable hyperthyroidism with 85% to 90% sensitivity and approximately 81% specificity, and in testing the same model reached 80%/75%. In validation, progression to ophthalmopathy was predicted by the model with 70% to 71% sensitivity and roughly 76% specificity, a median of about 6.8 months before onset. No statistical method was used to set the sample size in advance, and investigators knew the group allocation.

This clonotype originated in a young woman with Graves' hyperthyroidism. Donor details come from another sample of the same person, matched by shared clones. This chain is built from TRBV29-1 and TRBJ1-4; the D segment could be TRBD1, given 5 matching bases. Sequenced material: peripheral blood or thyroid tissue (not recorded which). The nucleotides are TGCAGCGTTGTAGGGGCAGCAACTAATGAAAAACTGTTTTTT. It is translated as CSVVGAATNEKLFF.